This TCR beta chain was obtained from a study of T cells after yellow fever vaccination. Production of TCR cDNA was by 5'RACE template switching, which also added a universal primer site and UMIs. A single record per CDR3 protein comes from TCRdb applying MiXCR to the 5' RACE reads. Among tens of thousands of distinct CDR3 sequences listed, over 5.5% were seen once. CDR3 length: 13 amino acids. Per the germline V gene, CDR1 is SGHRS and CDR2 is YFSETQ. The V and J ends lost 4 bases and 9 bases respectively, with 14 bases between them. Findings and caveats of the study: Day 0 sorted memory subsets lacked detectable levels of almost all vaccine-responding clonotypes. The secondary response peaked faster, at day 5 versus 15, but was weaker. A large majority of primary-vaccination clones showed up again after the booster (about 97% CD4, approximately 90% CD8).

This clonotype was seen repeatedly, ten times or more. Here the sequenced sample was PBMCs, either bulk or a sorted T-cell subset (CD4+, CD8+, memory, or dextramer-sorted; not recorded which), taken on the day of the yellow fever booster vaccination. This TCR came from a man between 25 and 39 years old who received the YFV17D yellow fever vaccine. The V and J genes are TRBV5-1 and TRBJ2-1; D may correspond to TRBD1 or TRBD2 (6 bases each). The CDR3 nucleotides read TGCGCCAGCAGCGAATCACAGGGAGGTGAGCAGTTCTTC. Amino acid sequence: CASSESQGGEQFF.